The 18 T cell receptor beta chains below come from one sample, sequenced in a study of molecular identifiers for immune sequencing clone quantification. TCRdb processed the PCR reads anew with MiXCR; each CDR3 protein has one entry. The sample shows about 54,000 distinct CDR3 sequences, less than 25% of them seen only once. The specimen sequenced was naive CD8+ T cells from blood, with Jurkat cell RNA spiked in. This sample's subset: FACS-sorted CD8+CD4-CCR7+CD45RA+ naive T cells. The receptors were sampled from a human donor in good health. Some libraries in this study had Jurkat cell RNA spiked in.

This chain uses TRBV27 with TRBJ2-7; 10 bases align to TRBD1. V dropped 5 bases and J dropped 4; count of bases not matched to a gene: 8. The CDR3 is 15 amino acids. Germline CDR1 and CDR2: MNHEY and SMNVEV (reference sequence). The CDR3 nucleotides are TGTGCCAGCAGTCTTGCCGGGACAGGGGTTTACGAGCAGTACTTC. Translating gives CASSLAGTGVYEQYF.

This clonotype was recorded at least ten times. This chain uses TRBV13 with TRBJ2-7; D gene ambiguous. There are 13 residues in the CDR3. From germline, CDR1 is PRHDT and CDR2 FYEKMQ (reference sequence). The V end was cut by 5 bases, the J end by 7 bases, with 15 bases between. The CDR3 DNA sequence: TGTGCCAGCAGCCAGACCCGGCGGCGAGAGCAGTACTTC. This codes for CASSQTRRREQYF.

This clonotype has ten or more counts. The chain is built from TRBV28 and TRBJ2-7; possible D gene TRBD2, 5 bases. The V gene lost 3 bases and the J gene lost 4 bases, with 10 bases spanning the gap. The length of the CDR3 is 13 residues. Germline CDR1 reads MDHEN; CDR2 reads SYDVKM. The CDR3 nucleotides are TGTGCCAGCAGTTTTACCCGCGGGTACGAGCAGTACTTC. Translating it yields CASSFTRGYEQYF.

This clonotype was recorded at least ten times. The chain is built from TRBV6-2 or TRBV6-3 and TRBJ2-3; no clear D. Trimming stripped 5 bases from V and 7 bases from J, with 13 bases between. CDR1 and CDR2 from the germline V gene are MNHEY and SVGEGT. This CDR3 is 13 amino acids long. This CDR3 reads CASSHPTEYTQYF. In nucleotides, the CDR3 is TGTGCCAGCAGTCACCCGACGGAGTATACGCAGTATTTT.

This clonotype has at least ten counts. The chain links TRBV14 to TRBJ2-7; perhaps TRBD2 as D (5 bases). Germline CDR1 reads SGHDN; CDR2 reads FVKESK. Trimming removed 4 bases from V and 7 bases from J, with 17 bases in between. This CDR3 spans 14 amino acids. The DNA for the CDR3 is TGTGCCAGCAGCCGCGAGGACCGGGATCCAGAGCAGTACTTC. It encodes CASSREDRDPEQYF.

The sample holds many counts of this clonotype. V is TRBV19 and J is TRBJ2-7; D gene ambiguous. Trimming left V 6 bases short and J 2 bases short, with 11 bases between. CDR1 is LNHDA, CDR2 SQIVND, per germline (reference sequence). The CDR3 extends over 13 amino acids. The CDR3 protein is CASSRNHPYEQYF. CDR3 in DNA: TGTGCCAGTAGCCGAAACCACCCCTACGAGCAGTACTTC. Using reference TRBV19 and TRBJ2-7 for the parts outside the CDR3, the full variable domain is DGGITQSPKYLFRKEGQNVTLSCEQNLNHDAMYWYRQDPGQGLRLIYYSQIVNDFQKGDIAEGYSVSREKKESFPLTVTSAQKNPTAFYLCASSRNHPYEQYFGPGTRLTVT.

This clonotype was recorded many times. The V gene is TRBV6-2 or TRBV6-3, the J gene TRBJ2-3; TRBD2 matches at 9 bases. J lost 1 base, V lost 9 bases, and 8 bases had no gene match. CDR3 size: 15 residues. Looked up from germline, CDR1 is MNHEY and CDR2 is SVGEGT. Here the CDR3 DNA reads TGTGCCAGTTCCGGGACTAGCAGACGCACAGATACGCAGTATTTT. It codes for CASSGTSRRTDTQYF.

This clonotype was seen many times. This chain links TRBV7-9 with TRBJ2-2; D is unclear. The CDR3 consists of 17 residues. Germline CDR1 SEHNR, CDR2 FQNEAQ (reference sequence). Trimming shortened V by 4 bases and J by 2 bases, and 17 bases separated the two germline ends. Here the CDR3 reads CASSSSPETFNTGELFF. The CDR3 DNA reads TGTGCCAGCAGCTCTTCCCCCGAGACTTTTAACACCGGGGAGCTGTTTTTT.

This clonotype was counted ten times or more. The rearrangement joins TRBV7-6 to TRBJ2-2; TRBD1 is a possible D gene (6 bases). V was clipped by 4 bases and J by 0 bases, with 18 bases between them. This CDR3 comprises 18 residues. Germline V CDR1 and CDR2: SGHVS, FNYEAQ. The CDR3 region has the DNA TGTGCCAGCAGCTACCCCCCGTGGGACACCGCGAACACCGGGGAGCTGTTTTTT. This encodes CASSYPPWDTANTGELFF.

Ten or more counts support this clonotype. The chain couples TRBV30 to TRBJ1-1; D is unclear. Germline CDR1 is GTSNPN and CDR2 is SVGIG (reference sequence). The CDR3 has 12 amino acids. Trimming removed 4 bases from V and 6 bases from J, with 12 bases in between. The CDR3 DNA reads TGTGCCTGGAACAGTTGGAGCTCTGAAGCTTTCTTT. It yields the protein CAWNSWSSEAFF.

With regard to this clonotype: This clone may be a read error of a much larger clone one base away. Since no conserved phenylalanine or tryptophan closes the CDR3, a read error is the likely cause. This chain joins TRBV7-2 and TRBJ2-4; 13 bases map to TRBD2. The CDR3 spans 19 residues. With 5 bases clipped from V and 2 bases from J, the junction kept 12 bases outside the gene matches. Germline CDR1 reads SGHTA; CDR2 reads FQGNSA. CDR3 loop: CASSALAGGQLGTKNIQYS. In nucleotides, the CDR3 is TGTGCCAGCAGCGCACTAGCGGGGGGGCAGTTAGGAACCAAAAACATTCAGTACTCC.

To note about this clonotype: A much larger clone sits a single nucleotide away, making a read error possible. This chain connects TRBV4-1 to TRBJ1-2, with D unresolved. The CDR3 is 14 residues long. Germline lookup yields CDR1 MGHRA and CDR2 YSYEKL. The CDR3 spells CASSPGPALNGYIF. The CDR3 nucleotides read TGCGCCAGCAGCCCCGGGCCGGCACTAAATGGCTACATCTTC.

The sample holds many counts of this clonotype. The chain combines TRBV29-1 with TRBJ2-4, with 9 bases matching TRBD1. The germline CDR1 and CDR2 sequences are SQVTM and ANQGSEA. CDR3 length equals 14 residues. The V segment lost 6 bases and the J segment 3 bases; nucleotides outside the gene matches: 6. Here the CDR3 DNA reads TGCAGCGTGGGCGGGACAGGGAGCAAAAACATTCAGTACTTC. Amino acids: CSVGGTGSKNIQYF.

This clonotype has a count of ten or more. CDR3 nucleotide sequence: TGTGCCAGCACCCCGCCGGGGACGGGGGGGCGAACGGATACGCAGTATTTT. Residues: CASTPPGTGGRTDTQYF. The chain has TRBV12-3 or TRBV12-4 and TRBJ2-3; 8 bases agree with TRBD2. V trimming: 7 bases; J trimming: 6 bases; junction bases outside the gene matches: 18. The CDR3 is made up of 17 amino acids.

Remarks on this clonotype: A much larger clone lies one base from this, so it may be a read error. V is TRBV9 and J is TRBJ1-1; D unresolved. This CDR3 comprises 14 residues. Trimming took off 3 bases at V and 10 bases at J, with 19 bases between the two ends. CDR1 and CDR2 from the germline V gene are SGDLS and YYNGEE. The CDR3, as DNA: TGTGCCAGCAGCGGGGTCGGCAGATTCGCTGTAGCTTTCTTT. Protein: CASSGVGRFAVAFF. Using reference TRBV9 and TRBJ1-1 for the parts outside the CDR3, the full variable domain is DSGVTQTPKHLITATGQRVTLRCSPRSGDLSVYWYQQSLDQGLQFLIQYYNGEERAKGNILERFSAQQFPDLHSELNLSSLELGDSALYFCASSGVGRFAVAFFGQGTRLTVV.

Concerning this clonotype itself: A much bigger clone sits one base away, suggesting this may be a read error. The chain joins TRBV19 to TRBJ2-1; 8 positions agree with TRBD2. The CDR3 has 15 amino acids. The V gene end was trimmed by 3 bases and the J gene end by 8 bases; junction bases not matched to a gene: 9. The germline V gene encodes CDR1 LNHDA and CDR2 SQIVND (reference sequence). Written as DNA, the CDR3 is TGTGCCAGTAGTATGCTAGCGGGTACGTACGATGAGCAGTTCTTC. Its translation: CASSMLAGTYDEQFF.

With respect to this clonotype: A much larger clone lies a single base off, so this may be a read error. The J gene is TRBJ2-2, the V gene TRBV19; D might be TRBD1 or TRBD2, each matching 5 bases. Germline V gene sequence: CDR1 LNHDA, CDR2 SQIVND (reference sequence). The CDR3 runs 15 residues. CDR3 sequence reads: CASSIPGDGTGELSF. Written as DNA, the CDR3 is TGTGCCAGTAGTATCCCCGGGGATGGGACCGGGGAGCTGTCTTTT.

The table lists this clonotype with many counts. V usage is TRBV6-1 and J usage is TRBJ2-1; the D gene is possibly TRBD2 (6 bases). Trimming took off 6 bases at V and 7 bases at J, with 13 bases between the two ends. The CDR3 totals 13 residues. Germline V gene data show CDR1 as MNHNS and CDR2 as SASEGT. The CDR3: CASSQVRGNEQFF. The DNA for the CDR3 is TGTGCCAGCAGCCAAGTACGGGGGAATGAGCAGTTCTTC.